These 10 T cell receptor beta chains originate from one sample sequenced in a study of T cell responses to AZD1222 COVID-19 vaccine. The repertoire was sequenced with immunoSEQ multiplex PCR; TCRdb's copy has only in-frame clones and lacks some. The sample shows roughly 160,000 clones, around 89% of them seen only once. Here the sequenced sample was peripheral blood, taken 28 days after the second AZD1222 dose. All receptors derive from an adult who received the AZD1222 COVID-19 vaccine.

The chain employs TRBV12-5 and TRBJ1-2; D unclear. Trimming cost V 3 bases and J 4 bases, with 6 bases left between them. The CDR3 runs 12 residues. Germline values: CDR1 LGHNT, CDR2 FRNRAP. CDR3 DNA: TGTGCTAGTGGTTTCCGGACCTATGGCTACACCTTC. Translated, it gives CASGFRTYGYTF.

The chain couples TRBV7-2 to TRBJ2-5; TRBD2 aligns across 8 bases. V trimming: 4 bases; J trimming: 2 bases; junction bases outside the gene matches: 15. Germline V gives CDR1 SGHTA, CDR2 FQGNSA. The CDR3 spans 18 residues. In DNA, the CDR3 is TGTGCCAGCAGCTCCAAAGACGGTAGCGGGGACCTTCAAGAGACCCAGTACTTC. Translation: CASSSKDGSGDLQETQYF. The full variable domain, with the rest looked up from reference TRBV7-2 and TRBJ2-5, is GAGVSQSPSNKVTEKGKDVELRCDPISGHTALYWYRQSLGQGLEFLIYFQGNSAPDKSGLPSDRFSAERTGGSVSTLTIQRTQQEDSAVYLCASSSKDGSGDLQETQYFGPGTRLLVL.

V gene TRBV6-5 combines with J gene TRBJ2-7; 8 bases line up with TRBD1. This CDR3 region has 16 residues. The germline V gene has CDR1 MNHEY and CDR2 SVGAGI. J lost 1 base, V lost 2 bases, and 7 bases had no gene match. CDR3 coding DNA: TGTGCCAGCAGTTACAAGGGGGACAGGTATTCCTACGAGCAGTACTTC. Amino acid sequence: CASSYKGDRYSYEQYF.

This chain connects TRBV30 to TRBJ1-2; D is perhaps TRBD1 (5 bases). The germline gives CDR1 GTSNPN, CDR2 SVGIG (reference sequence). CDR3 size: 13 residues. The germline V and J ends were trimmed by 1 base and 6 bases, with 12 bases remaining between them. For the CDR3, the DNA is TGTGCCTGGAGTGGGACATGGGAAGATGGCTACACCTTC. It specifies CAWSGTWEDGYTF.

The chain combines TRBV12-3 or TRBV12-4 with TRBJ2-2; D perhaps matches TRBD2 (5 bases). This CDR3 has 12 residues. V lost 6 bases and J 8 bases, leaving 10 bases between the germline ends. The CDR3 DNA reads TGTGCCAGCAGCCATGGGGAGGGGGAGCTGTTTTTT. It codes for CASSHGEGELFF.

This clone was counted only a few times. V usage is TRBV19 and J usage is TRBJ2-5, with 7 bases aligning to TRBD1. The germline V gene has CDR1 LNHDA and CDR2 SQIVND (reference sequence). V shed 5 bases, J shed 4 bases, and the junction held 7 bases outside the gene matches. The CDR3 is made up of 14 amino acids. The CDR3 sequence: CASSASAGGETQYF. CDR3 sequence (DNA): TGTGCCAGTAGTGCCTCGGCAGGGGGAGAGACCCAGTACTTC.

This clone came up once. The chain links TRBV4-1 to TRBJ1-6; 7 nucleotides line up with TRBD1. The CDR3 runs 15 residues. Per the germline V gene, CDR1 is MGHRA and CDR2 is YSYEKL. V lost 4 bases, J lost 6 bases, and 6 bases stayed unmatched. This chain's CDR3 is CASSLSGTVNSPLHF. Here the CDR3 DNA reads TGCGCCAGCAGCCTTTCCGGGACAGTTAATTCACCCCTCCACTTT.

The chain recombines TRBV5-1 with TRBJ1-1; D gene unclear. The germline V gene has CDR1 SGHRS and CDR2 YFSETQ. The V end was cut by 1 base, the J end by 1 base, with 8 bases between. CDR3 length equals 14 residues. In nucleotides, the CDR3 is TGCGCCAGCAGCTTGTTGGGTTCGAACACTGAAGCTTTCTTT. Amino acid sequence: CASSLLGSNTEAFF.

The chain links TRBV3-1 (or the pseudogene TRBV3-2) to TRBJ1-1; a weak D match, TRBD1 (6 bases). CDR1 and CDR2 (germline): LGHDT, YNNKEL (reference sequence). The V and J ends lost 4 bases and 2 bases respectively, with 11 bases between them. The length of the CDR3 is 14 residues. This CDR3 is CASSRHRVNTEAFF. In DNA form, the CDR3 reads TGTGCCAGCAGCCGCCACAGGGTTAACACTGAAGCTTTCTTT.

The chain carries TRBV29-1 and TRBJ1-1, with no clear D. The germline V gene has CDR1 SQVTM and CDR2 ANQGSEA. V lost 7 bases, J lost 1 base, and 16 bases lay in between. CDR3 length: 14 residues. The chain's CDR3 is CSAQTVSRNTEAFF. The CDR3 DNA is TGCAGCGCCCAAACTGTATCGAGGAACACTGAAGCTTTCTTT.